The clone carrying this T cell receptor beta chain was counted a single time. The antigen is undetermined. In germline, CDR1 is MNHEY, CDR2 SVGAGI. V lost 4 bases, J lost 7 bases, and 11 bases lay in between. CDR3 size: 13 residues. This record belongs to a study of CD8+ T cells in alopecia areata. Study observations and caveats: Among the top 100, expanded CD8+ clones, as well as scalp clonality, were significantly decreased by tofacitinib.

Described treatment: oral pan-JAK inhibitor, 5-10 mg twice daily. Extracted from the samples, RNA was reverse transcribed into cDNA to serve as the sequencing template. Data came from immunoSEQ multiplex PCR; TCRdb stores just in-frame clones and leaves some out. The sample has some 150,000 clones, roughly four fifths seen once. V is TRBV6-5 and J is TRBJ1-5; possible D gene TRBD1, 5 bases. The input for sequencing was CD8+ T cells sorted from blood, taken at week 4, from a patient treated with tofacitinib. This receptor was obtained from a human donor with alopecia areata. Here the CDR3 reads CASSLGLNQPQHF. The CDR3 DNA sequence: TGTGCCAGCAGTTTGGGACTGAACCAGCCCCAGCATTTT.